These 4 T cell receptor beta chains share one sample of origin, sequenced in a study of blood T cell repertoires in COVID-19. Assay: immunoSEQ multiplex PCR; the TCRdb copy retains only in-frame clones and omits some. The sample shows 400,000 or so clones, 75% to 90% of them seen only once. Sequenced: PBMCs or T cells enriched from blood (not recorded which). The receptors shown here come from a young man who had recovered from COVID-19.

V usage is TRBV6-5 and J usage is TRBJ1-1; no reliable D call. CDR3 length: 13 amino acids. The V and J ends lost 2 bases and 6 bases respectively, with 10 bases between them. Germline V gene data show CDR1 as MNHEY and CDR2 as SVGAGI. CDR3 coding DNA: TGTGCCAGCAGTTACCCCCAGGCTTCTGAAGCTTTCTTT. It yields the protein CASSYPQASEAFF.

This clone has more than one count but fewer than ten. This chain joins TRBV27 and TRBJ1-6; TRBD1 might be the D (5 bases). The germline V and J ends were trimmed by 2 bases and 11 bases, with 16 bases remaining between them. The germline V gene encodes CDR1 MNHEY and CDR2 SMNVEV (reference sequence). The CDR3 length is 15 residues. The chain's CDR3 is CASSLVFVGGAPLHF. The DNA for the CDR3 is TGTGCCAGCAGTTTAGTTTTCGTGGGGGGAGCACCCCTCCACTTT.

This clone was seen more than once but under ten times. The V gene is TRBV19, the J gene TRBJ2-5, with a tentative D call TRBD1 (6 bases). Germline CDR1 LNHDA, CDR2 SQIVND (reference sequence). The CDR3 totals 15 residues. Trimming shortened V by 3 bases and J by 1 base, and 12 bases separated the two germline ends. The CDR3 region has the DNA TGTGCCAGTAGTATCGGCCCAGGGGCCCAAGAGACCCAGTACTTC. Encoded protein: CASSIGPGAQETQYF.

J is TRBJ2-1 and V is TRBV19, with D maybe TRBD1 (6 bases). There are 15 residues in the CDR3. The V and J ends lost 4 bases and 6 bases respectively, with 16 bases between them. Per the germline V gene, CDR1 is LNHDA and CDR2 is SQIVND (reference sequence). CDR3: CASSTSRGPFNEQFF. In DNA form, the CDR3 reads TGTGCCAGTAGTACCTCCAGGGGACCCTTCAATGAGCAGTTCTTC.